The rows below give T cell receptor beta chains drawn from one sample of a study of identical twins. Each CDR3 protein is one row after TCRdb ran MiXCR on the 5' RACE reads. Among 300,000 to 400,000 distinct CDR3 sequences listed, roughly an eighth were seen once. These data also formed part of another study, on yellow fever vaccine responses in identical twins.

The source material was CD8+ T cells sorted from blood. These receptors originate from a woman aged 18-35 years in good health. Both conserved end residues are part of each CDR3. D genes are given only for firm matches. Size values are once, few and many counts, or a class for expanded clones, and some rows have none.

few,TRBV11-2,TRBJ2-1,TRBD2,CASSLGGPGLAGHNEQFF,TGTGCCAGCAGCTTAGGGGGACCGGGACTAGCGGGACACAATGAGCAGTTCTTC
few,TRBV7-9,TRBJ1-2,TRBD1,CASSHAGQAGYGYTF,TGTGCCAGCAGCCATGCTGGACAGGCTGGCTATGGCTACACCTTC
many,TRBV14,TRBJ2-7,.,CASSPSGGVSYEQYF,TGTGCCAGCAGCCCTTCTGGGGGAGTCTCCTACGAGCAGTACTTC
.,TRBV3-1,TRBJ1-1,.,CASSQDWRRDTEAFF,TGTGCCAGCAGCCAAGATTGGAGACGCGACACTGAAGCTTTCTTT
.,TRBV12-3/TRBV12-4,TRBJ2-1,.,CATTGTEDPYKLSFNEQFF,TGTGCCACAACCGGGACGGAGGATCCCTATAAACTATCTTTCAATGAGCAGTTCTTC
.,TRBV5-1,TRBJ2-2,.,CASSLSGLSYTGELFF,TGCGCCAGCAGCTTGTCTGGACTCAGTTACACCGGGGAGCTGTTTTTT
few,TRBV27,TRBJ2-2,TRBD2,CASRPTSERNGELFF,TGTGCCAGCAGGCCAACTAGCGAGAGGAACGGGGAGCTGTTTTTT
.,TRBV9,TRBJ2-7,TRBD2,CASSGSGLWDEQYF,TGTGCCAGCAGCGGTAGCGGGTTGTGGGACGAGCAGTACTTC
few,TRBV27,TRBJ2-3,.,CASSLSSVVGISTDTQYF,TGTGCCAGCAGTTTATCGTCGGTGGTCGGGATTAGCACAGATACGCAGTATTTT
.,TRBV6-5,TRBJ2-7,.,CASSPLTGGIYEQYF,TGTGCCAGCAGCCCCCTGACGGGCGGAATCTACGAGCAGTACTTC
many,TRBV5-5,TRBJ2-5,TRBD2,CASSSTPSGSLETQYF,TGTGCCAGCAGCTCAACCCCTAGCGGGAGCCTGGAGACCCAGTACTTC
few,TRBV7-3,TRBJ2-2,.,CASSFETGELFF,TGTGCCAGCAGCTTCGAAACCGGGGAGCTGTTTTTT
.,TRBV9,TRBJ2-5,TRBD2,CASSVDAGEQETQYF,TGTGCCAGCAGCGTAGATGCGGGGGAGCAAGAGACCCAGTACTTC
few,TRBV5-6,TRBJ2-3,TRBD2,CASSPGGNTQYF,TGTGCCAGCAGCCCCGGGGGGAATACGCAGTATTTT
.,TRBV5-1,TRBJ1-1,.,CASSTYRTNKTPRTLNSEAFF,TGCGCCAGCAGCACATATCGGACCAACAAGACCCCTCGAACACTGAACAGTGAAGCTTTCTTT
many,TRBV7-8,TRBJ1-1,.,CASINRGGRNTEAFF,TGTGCCAGCATCAATCGCGGGGGGCGTAACACTGAAGCTTTCTTT
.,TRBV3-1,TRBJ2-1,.,CASSQEVIAEQFF,TGTGCCAGCAGCCAAGAGGTGATTGCTGAGCAGTTCTTC
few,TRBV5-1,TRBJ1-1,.,CASSLARGGGMNTEAFF,TGCGCCAGCAGCTTGGCGAGGGGGGGTGGAATGAACACTGAAGCTTTCTTT
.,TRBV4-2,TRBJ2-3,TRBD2,CASAGELAATDTQYF,TGTGCCAGCGCCGGAGAACTAGCGGCGACAGATACGCAGTATTTT
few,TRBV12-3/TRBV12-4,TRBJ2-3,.,CASSEAPGTSTDTQYF,TGTGCCAGCAGTGAAGCTCCGGGGACTAGCACAGATACGCAGTATTTT
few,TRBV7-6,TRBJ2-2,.,CASSLEWRGTGELFF,TGTGCCAGCAGCTTAGAGTGGAGGGGCACCGGGGAGCTGTTTTTT